Below, one T cell receptor (beta chain) is given with its context. No antigen is known for it. The PCR made use of 60 Vbeta and 13 Jbeta primers. Method: immunoSEQ multiplex PCR; TCRdb's copy keeps in-frame clones and lacks some. The profile shows under 150,000 clones, around three quarters of them singletons. This entry belongs to a study of cytomegalovirus exposure and HLA in healthy donors. Study-level results: Several of the most significant clusters were apparently associated with common viral pathogens in a later analysis.

This CDR3 has 16 amino acids. J gave up 6 bases and V 5 bases, and 7 bases lay outside the gene matches. Germline V gene data show CDR1 as MRHNA and CDR2 as SNTAGT. J is TRBJ2-2 and V is TRBV6-4; 12 bases match TRBD2. This receptor was obtained from a woman aged 50 to 60 in good health and CMV-seronegative. The sequencing input was PBMCs. CDR3 coding DNA: TGTGCCAGCAGTCCGACCGGGACTAGCGGGCCCGGGGAGCTGTTTTTT. The encoded protein is CASSPTGTSGPGELFF.